One TCR beta chain is described in this entry. Profiled with immunoSEQ multiplex PCR; TCRdb holds only in-frame clones, not every one. The sample holds about 120,000 clones, 90% seen once. This entry is derived from a study of T cell clones after liver transplantation. The overall study: Liver transplant recipients had immunosuppression withdrawal attempted within 2 years. A pre-transplant mixed lymphocyte reaction with TCRbeta sequencing defined graft-donor-reactive clones followed in post-transplant blood. Three of eight recipients were HCV-positive; others had non-autoimmune, non-viral indications.

V lost 5 bases to trimming and J lost 5 bases, with 15 bases between them. CDR1 is SGHVS and CDR2 is FNYEAQ in the germline V gene. There are 14 residues in the CDR3. The clonotype originates from a human patient who received a liver transplant. Some T cells may arise from the graft donor. The chain links TRBV7-6 to TRBJ2-5; D unclear. Source: CD4+ T cells from blood, taken 12 months after liver transplant. The CDR3 region has the DNA TGTGCCAGCAGCCCCACGGCGGTGGGGGAGACCCAGTACTTC. Translation gives CASSPTAVGETQYF.